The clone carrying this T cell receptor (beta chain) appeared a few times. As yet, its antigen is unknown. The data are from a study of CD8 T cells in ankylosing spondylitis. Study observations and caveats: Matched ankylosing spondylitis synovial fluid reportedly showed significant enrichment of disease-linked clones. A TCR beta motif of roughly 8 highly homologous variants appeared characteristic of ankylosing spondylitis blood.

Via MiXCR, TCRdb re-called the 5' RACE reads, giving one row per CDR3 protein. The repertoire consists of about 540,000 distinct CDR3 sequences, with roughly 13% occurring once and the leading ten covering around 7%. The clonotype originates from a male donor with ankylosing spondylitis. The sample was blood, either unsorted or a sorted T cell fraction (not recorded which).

The DNA for the CDR3 is TGTGCCAGCAGCCCCCGACTAGCTGTATCCTACAATGAGCAGTTCTTC. It encodes CASSPRLAVSYNEQFF. V is TRBV3-1 and J is TRBJ2-1; 7 nucleotides agree with TRBD2. V lost 4 bases and J lost 1; bases outside the gene matches: 7. This CDR3 has 16 residues. Germline V gene data show CDR1 as LGHDT and CDR2 as YNNKEL (reference sequence).